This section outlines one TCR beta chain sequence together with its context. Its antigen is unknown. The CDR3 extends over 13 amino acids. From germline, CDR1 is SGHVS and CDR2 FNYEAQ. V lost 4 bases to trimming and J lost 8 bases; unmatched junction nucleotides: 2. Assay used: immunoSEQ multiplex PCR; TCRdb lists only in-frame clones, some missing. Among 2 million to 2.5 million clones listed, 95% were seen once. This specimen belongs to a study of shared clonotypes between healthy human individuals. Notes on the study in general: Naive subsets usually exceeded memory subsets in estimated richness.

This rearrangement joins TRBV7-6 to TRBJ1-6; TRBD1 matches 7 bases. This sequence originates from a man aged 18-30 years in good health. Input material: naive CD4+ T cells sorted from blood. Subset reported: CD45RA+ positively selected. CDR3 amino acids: CASSSGTDSPLHF. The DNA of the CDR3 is TGTGCCAGCAGCTCGGGGACAGATTCACCCCTCCACTTT.